The TCR beta chain described here comes from a study of shared clonotypes between healthy human individuals. Genomic DNA of each subset was evenly split across several immunoSEQ plates. Each PCR replicate from the sorted subsets contained 150 to 250 ng DNA, which is tens of thousands of T cell genomes. Clones were sequenced by immunoSEQ multiplex PCR, and TCRdb holds only the in-frame ones, with some missing. The profile shows about 1.1 million clones, 78% of them singletons. Deletions cut 4 bases from V and 6 bases from J, with 21 bases between. The CDR3 has 17 amino acids. CDR1 and CDR2 from the germline V gene are SGHTA and FQGTGA.

This chain links TRBV7-3 with TRBJ2-2; D may be TRBD2 (6 bases). What was sequenced was memory CD4+ T cells from PBMCs. Subset specified: CD45RA-negative fraction. The clonotype comes from a man aged 18 to 29 in good health. Some clones in this sample may be carry-over from other donors' samples. CDR3 bases: TGTGCCAGCAGCTCTCAACCGGGAGCCATAGGCGCCGGGGAGCTGTTTTTT. It translates to CASSSQPGAIGAGELFF.